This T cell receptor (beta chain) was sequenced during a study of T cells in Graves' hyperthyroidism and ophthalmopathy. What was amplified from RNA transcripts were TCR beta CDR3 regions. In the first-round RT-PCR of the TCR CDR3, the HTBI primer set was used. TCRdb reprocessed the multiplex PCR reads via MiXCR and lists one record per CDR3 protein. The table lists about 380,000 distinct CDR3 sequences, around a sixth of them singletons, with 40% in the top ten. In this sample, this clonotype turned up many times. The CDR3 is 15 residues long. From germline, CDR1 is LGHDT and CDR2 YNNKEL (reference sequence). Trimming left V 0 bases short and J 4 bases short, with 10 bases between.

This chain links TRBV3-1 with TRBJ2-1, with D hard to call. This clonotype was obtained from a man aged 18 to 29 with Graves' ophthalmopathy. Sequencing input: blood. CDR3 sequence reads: CASSQDKPIYNEQFF. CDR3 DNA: TGTGCCAGCAGCCAAGACAAACCAATATACAATGAGCAGTTCTTC.